One and the same sample provided the 6 T cell receptor beta chains below, sequenced in a study of T cells after yellow fever vaccination (dated 2019 in TCRdb). The sample's treatment or condition label, in plain terms: live attenuated yellow fever vaccine strain. Library method: 5' RACE. The sequencer listed for this sample is Illumina NovaSeq 6000. The public sequencing data were trimmed at Q25 with fastp and processed into clonotypes with MiXCR by TCRdb, which kept only in-frame beta chains. Records with the same CDR3 protein are collapsed into one entry carrying the most frequent genes and DNA. The sample contains approximately 160,000 distinct CDR3 sequences, over 7% of them found a single time. The top ten clones comprise 35% to 40% of the sample. Sequences were derived from CD8+ T cells sorted from PBMCs, sampled 45 days after the yellow fever booster vaccination. These receptors originate from a man between 18 and 29 years old who received the YFV17D yellow fever vaccine.

CDR3 in amino acids: CASSRDPRTEAFF. DNA for the CDR3: TGTGCCAGCAGCAGGGACCCCCGGACTGAAGCTTTCTTT. The V and J genes are TRBV6-5 and TRBJ1-1; possibly TRBD1 for D (5 bases). Germline V gene data show CDR1 as MNHEY and CDR2 as SVGAGI. The CDR3 sequence is 13 residues long. V was clipped by 6 bases and J by 5 bases, with 13 bases between them.

This clonotype was observed a few times. The chain couples TRBV18 to TRBJ2-4; D is perhaps TRBD1 (5 bases). The CDR3 loop spans 16 amino acids. The germline gives CDR1 KGHSH, CDR2 LQKENI. V shed 3 bases and J shed 8 bases, with 20 bases lying between them. The CDR3 bases are TGTGCCAGCTCACCCTCGGCGGCCGAGAAACAGGACATTCAGTACTTC. Protein product: CASSPSAAEKQDIQYF. The entire variable domain, with the rest obtained from reference TRBV18 and TRBJ2-4, is as follows: NAGVMQNPRHLVRRRGQEARLRCSPMKGHSHVYWYRQLPEEGLKFMVYLQKENIIDESGMPKERFSAEFPKEGPSILRIQQVVRGDSAAYFCASSPSAAEKQDIQYFGAGTRLSVL.

Only a few counts were recorded for this clonotype. In nucleotides, the CDR3 is TGTGCCAGCAGCTCGGGACTAGCGGGGGAGGGAGATACGCAGTATTTT. It yields the protein CASSSGLAGEGDTQYF. This chain joins TRBV7-8 and TRBJ2-3; 14 bases are a match to TRBD2. CDR3 size: 16 residues. V shed 4 bases, J shed 5 bases, and the junction held 5 bases outside the gene matches. Germline CDR1 and CDR2: SGHVS and FQNEAQ.

The chain joins TRBV6-5 to TRBJ1-2, with 7 nucleotides matching TRBD1. This CDR3 is 16 amino acids long. CDR1 and CDR2 from the germline V gene are MNHEY and SVGAGI. The V and J ends lost 6 bases and 4 bases, in that order; junction bases with no gene match: 14. The CDR3 reads CASRPGPGTEIYGYTF. CDR3 nucleotide sequence: TGTGCCAGCAGACCCGGCCCCGGGACAGAGATCTATGGCTACACCTTC.

This clonotype was found a few times. The chain couples TRBV14 to TRBJ1-1; no clear D gene. Looked up from germline, CDR1 is SGHDN and CDR2 is FVKESK. This CDR3 is 13 amino acids long. The CDR3 here is CATGGVMNTEAFF. Written as DNA, the CDR3 is TGTGCAACGGGCGGGGTCATGAACACTGAAGCTTTCTTT.

V usage is TRBV12-5 and J usage is TRBJ1-2, with 7 nucleotides matching TRBD1. J gave up 5 bases and V 5 bases, and 17 bases lay outside the gene matches. This CDR3 contains 17 residues. The V gene's germline CDR1 is LGHNT and CDR2 FRNRAP. This CDR3 reads CASGLTKGAARGYGYTF. The CDR3 bases are TGTGCTAGTGGTCTCACGAAGGGGGCCGCAAGGGGATATGGCTACACCTTC.